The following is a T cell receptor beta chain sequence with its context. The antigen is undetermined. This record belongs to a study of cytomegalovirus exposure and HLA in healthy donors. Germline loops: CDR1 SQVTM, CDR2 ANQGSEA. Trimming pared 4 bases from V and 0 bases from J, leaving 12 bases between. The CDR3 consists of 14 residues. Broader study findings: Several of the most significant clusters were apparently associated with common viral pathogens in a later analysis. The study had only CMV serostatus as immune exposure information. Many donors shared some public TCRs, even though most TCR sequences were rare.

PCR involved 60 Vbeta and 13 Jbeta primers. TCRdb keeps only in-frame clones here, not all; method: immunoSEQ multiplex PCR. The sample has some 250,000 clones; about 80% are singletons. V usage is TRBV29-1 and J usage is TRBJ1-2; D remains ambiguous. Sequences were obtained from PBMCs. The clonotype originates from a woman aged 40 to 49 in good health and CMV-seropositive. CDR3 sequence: CSVALRLANYGYTF. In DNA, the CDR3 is TGCAGCGTTGCCCTGAGGTTAGCTAACTATGGCTACACCTTC.